In this sample, the clone carrying this T cell receptor (beta chain) turned up once. Its antigen is not identified. The sample belongs to a study of T cell responses to AZD1222 COVID-19 vaccine. The CDR3 has 12 amino acids. The germline gives CDR1 SEHNR, CDR2 FQNEAQ (reference sequence). Trimming shortened V by 7 bases and J by 1 base, and 4 bases separated the two germline ends. Measured with immunoSEQ multiplex PCR; TCRdb has only the in-frame clones, and not every one. The sample consists of about 150,000 clones, under 95% of them appearing once. Study observations and caveats: Just a handful of people given AZD1222 tested seropositive at baseline.

This specimen was peripheral blood, taken on day 0 of AZD1222 vaccination. V and J are TRBV7-9 and TRBJ2-2, with D unclear. This receptor was taken from an adult in good health. CDR3 protein: CASTGNTGELFF. Here the CDR3 DNA reads TGTGCCAGCACCGGGAACACCGGGGAGCTGTTTTTT.